This TCR beta chain was sequenced during a study of cytomegalovirus exposure and HLA in healthy donors. PCR employed 60 Vbeta and 13 Jbeta primers. Sequencing used immunoSEQ multiplex PCR; TCRdb keeps in-frame clones, though not all of them. This table holds around 150,000 clones, 68% found once. The trim removed 3 bases at V and 10 bases at J, leaving 8 bases unmatched. The CDR3 contains 16 residues. CDR1 and CDR2 from the germline V gene are LGHNA and YSLEER. This clone has a handful of counts. Its target is not known. Whole-study results and caveats: Earlier results showed most TCR beta V segments being productive about 87% or about 30% of the time.

The chain has TRBV4-3 and TRBJ2-1; TRBD2 matches 14 bases. The TCR was taken from a man in his sixties in good health and CMV-seronegative. The material sequenced was PBMCs. The CDR3 sequence is CASSQAGLAGVGEQFF. As DNA, the CDR3 is TGCGCCAGCAGCCAGGCGGGACTAGCGGGAGTCGGCGAGCAGTTCTTC.